The 26 T cell receptor beta chains below come from one sample, sequenced in a study of T-cell memory formation after mild COVID-19. TCRdb re-called the 5' RACE reads through MiXCR, storing one row per CDR3 protein. This sample has 89,000 or so distinct CDR3 sequences, with roughly 13% found just once. The specimen was PBMCs or a T cell subset sorted from them (not recorded which). The receptors here all came from a man between 18 and 29 years old who had mild COVID-19 (a few samples of this study predate the infection). Cell type and time point are not known.

This clonotype was picked up a small number of times. This chain connects TRBV21-1 to TRBJ1-1. TRBV21-1 is assigned pseudogene status. The CDR3 runs to 13 residues. CDR3 protein: CASSTARRLGAFF. The DNA for the CDR3 is TGTGCCAGCAGCACCGCTCGTAGGCTGGGAGCTTTCTTT.

In its sample, this clonotype was seen many times. The chain combines TRBV7-9 with TRBJ2-3; possibly TRBD2 for D (7 bases). Trimming took off 11 bases at V and 7 bases at J, with 22 bases between the two ends. The CDR3 extends over 14 amino acids. Germline V gene data show CDR1 as SEHNR and CDR2 as FQNEAQ (reference sequence). The CDR3 sequence: CAGGAASSVNTQYF. The CDR3 DNA sequence: TGTGCCGGGGGGGCAGCCTCTAGCGTGAATACGCAGTATTTT.

The rearrangement joins TRBV5-1 to TRBJ2-7; D possibly corresponds to TRBD1 (6 bases). Trimming stripped 6 bases from V and 0 bases from J, with 16 bases between. This CDR3 comprises 15 residues. CDR1 SGHRS and CDR2 YFSETQ come from the germline V gene. This chain's CDR3 is CASTALDRSSYEQYF. The DNA for the CDR3 is TGCGCCAGCACCGCCCTAGACAGGAGCTCCTACGAGCAGTACTTC.

There are a few counts of this clonotype. This chain connects TRBV15 to TRBJ2-3; 11 positions agree with TRBD2. Trimming removed 7 bases from V and 4 bases from J; junction bases left unmatched: 19. CDR3 length: 19 residues. Germline CDR1 LNHNV, CDR2 YYDKDF (reference sequence). CDR3 protein: CATTPDTVTSGVVADTQYF. Written as DNA, the CDR3 is TGTGCCACCACCCCGGACACAGTGACTAGCGGGGTAGTGGCAGATACGCAGTATTTT.

A few counts support this clonotype. This chain links TRBV15 with TRBJ1-5; the D gene is possibly TRBD1 (6 bases). Trimming pared 5 bases from V and 0 bases from J, leaving 11 bases between. Germline V gene sequence: CDR1 LNHNV, CDR2 YYDKDF (reference sequence). This CDR3 region has 15 residues. CDR3 nucleotides: TGTGCCACCAGCGGAGGACAGTATAGCAATCAGCCCCAGCATTTT. As protein: CATSGGQYSNQPQHF.

This chain connects TRBV7-9 to TRBJ2-1; 8 positions agree with TRBD1. Germline loops: CDR1 SEHNR, CDR2 FQNEAQ (reference sequence). V gave up 4 bases and J gave up 9 bases; unmatched junction bases: 11. The CDR3 contains 15 residues. The CDR3 DNA is TGTGCCAGCAGCTCAAGGACAGGGCCCCTCCCTGAGCAGTTCTTC. It codes for CASSSRTGPLPEQFF.

This clonotype was detected ten times or more. J is TRBJ2-1 and V is TRBV7-9; no reliable D call. CDR1 and CDR2 from the germline V gene are SEHNR and FQNEAQ (reference sequence). The germline V and J ends were trimmed by 5 bases and 3 bases, with 5 bases remaining between them. The CDR3 length is 12 residues. As DNA, the CDR3 is TGTGCCAGCAGCCAGGTCTACAATGAGCAGTTCTTC. It encodes CASSQVYNEQFF.

V usage is TRBV30 and J usage is TRBJ1-1; D is uncertain. Germline CDR1 GTSNPN, CDR2 SVGIG (reference sequence). CDR3 length equals 11 residues. V lost 0 bases, J lost 5 bases, and 4 bases lay in between. Here the CDR3 reads CAWSVFTEAFF. DNA for the CDR3: TGTGCCTGGAGTGTTTTTACTGAAGCTTTCTTT.

This clonotype was counted at least ten times. V gene TRBV9 combines with J gene TRBJ2-5, with unresolved D. Germline lookup yields CDR1 SGDLS and CDR2 YYNGEE. The CDR3 runs to 14 residues. The ends were cut back, 3 bases at V and 5 bases at J, with 14 bases in the middle. CDR3 loop: CASSASRGRETQYF. The CDR3 DNA reads TGTGCCAGCAGCGCTTCACGTGGGCGGGAGACCCAGTACTTC.

This clonotype was counted only a few times. This sequence joins TRBV7-3 and TRBJ2-6, with 9 nucleotides matching TRBD1. Trimming at V came to 4 bases and at J to 3 bases, leaving 4 bases not matched to a gene. Looked up from germline, CDR1 is SGHTA and CDR2 is FQGTGA. The CDR3 covers 16 residues. In DNA, the CDR3 is TGTGCCAGCAGCTCCACAGGGGGCGGTGGGGCCAACGTCCTGACTTTC. It specifies CASSSTGGGGANVLTF. Full variable domain (missing parts from reference TRBV7-3 and TRBJ2-6): GAGVSQTPSNKVTEKGKYVELRCDPISGHTALYWYRQSLGQGPEFLIYFQGTGAADDSGLPNDRFFAVRPEGSVSTLKIQRTERGDSAVYLCASSSTGGGGANVLTFGAGSRLTVL.

This clonotype has just a few counts. This sequence joins TRBV19 and TRBJ2-3, with D possibly TRBD2 on 6 matching bases. This CDR3 comprises 16 residues. Trimming left V 5 bases short and J 9 bases short, with 24 bases between. CDR1 and CDR2 (germline): LNHDA, SQIVND (reference sequence). The DNA of the CDR3 is TGTGCCAGTAGTCCGCGGGGTAGCGGTCCGGTCTGGACGCAGTATTTT. Protein product: CASSPRGSGPVWTQYF.

This clonotype has ten or more counts. This chain links TRBV7-6 with TRBJ2-1; 8 nucleotides line up with TRBD1. Germline V gene data show CDR1 as SGHVS and CDR2 as FNYEAQ. The CDR3 sequence is 15 residues long. The trim removed 5 bases at V and 7 bases at J, leaving 10 bases unmatched. The CDR3 sequence: CASSLTQGAGNEQFF. CDR3 coding DNA: TGTGCCAGCAGCCTCACCCAGGGGGCCGGGAATGAGCAGTTCTTC.

In its sample, this clonotype was seen a few times. CDR3 nucleotides: TGTGCCAGCAGCGCCGCTATGCAAGAGACCCAGTACTTC. Protein product: CASSAAMQETQYF. This chain links TRBV9 with TRBJ2-5; D not certain. Germline V gene lookup returns CDR1 SGDLS and CDR2 YYNGEE. CDR3 length: 13 residues. Trimming removed 3 bases from V and 2 bases from J, with 8 bases in between.

This clonotype occurred a few times. The chain's CDR3 is CASSEFGRSYEQYF. CDR3 nucleotides: TGTGCCAGCAGTGAATTCGGTCGGAGCTACGAGCAGTACTTC. V gene TRBV6-1 combines with J gene TRBJ2-7; no clear D. CDR3 length: 14 residues. The V end lost 2 bases, the J end lost 3 bases, and 11 bases lay between the germline ends. Looked up from germline, CDR1 is MNHNS and CDR2 is SASEGT.

This sequence joins TRBV6-5 and TRBJ2-5, with TRBD2 matching 7 bases. From germline, CDR1 is MNHEY and CDR2 SVGAGI. There are 15 residues in the CDR3. Germline trimming cut 0 bases from V and 3 bases from J; bases unmatched to any gene: 4. CDR3 coding DNA: TGTGCCAGCAGTTACTCCTCTGGGGGGGAAGAGACCCAGTACTTC. Translated, it gives CASSYSSGGEETQYF.

This sequence joins TRBV24-1 and TRBJ2-1, with D possibly being TRBD1 (5 bases). Trimming shortened V by 4 bases and J by 9 bases, and 9 bases separated the two germline ends. CDR1 KGHDR and CDR2 SFDVKD come from the germline V gene. The CDR3 covers 12 residues. The CDR3 DNA follows: TGTGCCACCAGTGAGTCAGGGTTTGAGCAGTTCTTC. Protein: CATSESGFEQFF.

This clonotype showed up just a few times. The V and J genes are TRBV2 and TRBJ2-7, with 8 bases matching TRBD1. The length of the CDR3 is 15 residues. V trimming: 4 bases; J trimming: 4 bases; junction bases outside the gene matches: 9. From germline, CDR1 is SNHLY and CDR2 FYNNEI. The chain's CDR3 is CASSAPGQGIYEQYF. In DNA form, the CDR3 reads TGTGCCAGCAGTGCGCCTGGACAGGGTATATACGAGCAGTACTTC.

This clonotype was detected a few times. V gene TRBV7-6 combines with J gene TRBJ2-4; 9 nucleotides line up with TRBD1. V shed 5 bases and J 0 bases; nucleotides not matched to a gene: 8. This CDR3 region has 17 residues. Germline lookup yields CDR1 SGHVS and CDR2 FNYEAQ. The CDR3 protein is CASSGGGQGLAKNIQYF. Here the CDR3 DNA reads TGTGCCAGCAGCGGAGGGGGACAGGGACTAGCCAAAAACATTCAGTACTTC.

This chain joins TRBV12-3 or TRBV12-4 and TRBJ2-1; 8 positions match TRBD1. The ends lost 4 bases at V and 10 bases at J; junction bases unmatched: 12. The CDR3 consists of 15 residues. CDR3 bases: TGTGCCAGCAGTTCAGGGTGGCAGGGGGCTGGGGAGCAGTTCTTC. Protein product: CASSSGWQGAGEQFF.

This clonotype was seen a handful of times. The V call is TRBV11-2, the J call TRBJ2-5, with 9 bases identical to TRBD1. CDR1 is SGHAT and CDR2 is FQNNGV in the germline V gene. With V trimmed by 2 bases and J by 5 bases, 12 bases remained unmatched. The CDR3 covers 17 residues. The CDR3 DNA reads as TGTGCCAGCAGCTTATCCCGGACAGGGGATGCTCGGGAGACCCAGTACTTC. Protein sequence: CASSLSRTGDARETQYF.

This chain connects TRBV4-1 to TRBJ1-1; possibly TRBD1 for D (6 bases). Trimming stripped 5 bases from V and 0 bases from J, with 16 bases between. Germline V gives CDR1 MGHRA, CDR2 YSYEKL. This CDR3 is built from 16 residues. The CDR3 DNA reads TGCGCCAGCAGCTACAGGGATGGGGTTGTGAACACTGAAGCTTTCTTT. It encodes CASSYRDGVVNTEAFF.

A few counts support this clonotype. This rearrangement joins TRBV10-3 to TRBJ2-3, with TRBD1 matching 12 bases. The V gene's germline CDR1 is ENHRY and CDR2 SYGVKD. V was clipped by 6 bases and J by 2 bases; unmatched bases: 6. The CDR3 covers 16 residues. CDR3 amino acids: CAISLGQGAVTDTQYF. The CDR3 bases are TGTGCCATCAGCCTGGGACAGGGGGCCGTCACAGATACGCAGTATTTT.

This sequence joins TRBV9 and TRBJ1-5; D call uncertain. This CDR3 spans 16 amino acids. Germline lookup yields CDR1 SGDLS and CDR2 YYNGEE. The V and J ends lost 3 bases and 2 bases respectively, with 15 bases between them. CDR3 in amino acids: CASSAGRGIGNQPQHF. The CDR3 DNA reads as TGTGCCAGCAGCGCCGGGCGGGGAATCGGCAATCAGCCCCAGCATTTT.

This clonotype was observed a handful of times. CDR3: CASSFPGGRYNEQFF. The CDR3 nucleotides read TGTGCCAGCAGTTTCCCAGGGGGCAGGTACAATGAGCAGTTCTTC. The chain is built from TRBV27 and TRBJ2-1; 8 nucleotides align to TRBD1. The CDR3 consists of 15 residues. CDR1 is MNHEY, CDR2 SMNVEV, per germline (reference sequence). The trim removed 3 bases at V and 4 bases at J, leaving 5 bases unmatched.

This clonotype has only a few counts. The chain uses TRBV6-2 or TRBV6-3 and TRBJ2-7; TRBD2 agrees at 7 bases. Germline V gives CDR1 MNHEY, CDR2 SVGEGT. The CDR3 contains 12 residues. V trimming: 2 bases; J trimming: 10 bases; junction bases outside the gene matches: 5. CDR3 in amino acids: CASSYSLAVQYF. DNA for the CDR3: TGTGCCAGCAGTTACAGTCTAGCGGTCCAGTACTTC.

The J gene is TRBJ2-5, the V gene TRBV6-2 or TRBV6-3; D possibly corresponds to TRBD2 (7 bases). Germline V gene data show CDR1 as MNHEY and CDR2 as SVGEGT. The V gene lost 1 base and the J gene lost 5 bases, with 14 bases spanning the gap. This CDR3 comprises 15 residues. The CDR3 DNA follows: TGTGCCAGCAGTTACTGGGGGGGCCTCGGGGAGACCCAGTACTTC. Translating it yields CASSYWGGLGETQYF.